The subject of this entry is one T cell receptor beta chain. What it recognizes is unknown. A single heparinised blood sample, averaging about 120 mL, was obtained per donor. The sample belongs to a study of beta chain features in type 1 diabetes. Notes on the study in general: A potential influence of HLA type upon TCRB rearrangement remained unresolved herein.

This CDR3 region has 16 residues. From germline, CDR1 is SGHTA and CDR2 FQGNSA. V trimming: 2 bases; J trimming: 5 bases; junction bases outside the gene matches: 11. Of the isolated RNA, all was reverse transcribed, and so the sequenced material was expressed TCRB transcripts. TCRdb's copy holds only in-frame clones and misses some; the assay was immunoSEQ multiplex PCR. The table has about 210,000 clones, 11% seen once. This clonotype was sampled from a man between 18 and 29 years old in good health. The rearrangement joins TRBV7-2 to TRBJ2-7; TRBD2 matches at 8 bases. Material: central memory CD4+ T cells from blood. The CDR3 nucleotides read TGTGCCAGCAGCTTATGGGGAGCGGGAGTCCCAAACGAGCAGTACTTC. Amino acid sequence: CASSLWGAGVPNEQYF.